This T cell receptor beta chain was identified during a study of blood T cell repertoires in COVID-19. The length of the CDR3 is 15 residues. Per the study methods: Estimation of nucleated cell counts relied on the amplification of reference gene primers. Profiled with immunoSEQ multiplex PCR; TCRdb holds only in-frame clones, not every one. V, J and clone size were drawn from that table, and D and trimming were deduced from the DNA. The repertoire includes 170,000 or so clones, around nine tenths of them detected once, and 0.8% to 1% sits in the top ten. J is TRBJ1-2 and V is TRBV21-1; the table's TRBD1 call for D was not verified on the DNA. TRBV21-1 is a listed pseudogene. The sequencing sample was made of peripheral blood. This receptor was taken from a woman younger than 35 who had recovered from COVID-19. The CDR3 sequence is CASSKGGQGSGGYTF. CDR3 nucleotide sequence: TGTGCCAGCAGCAAAGGGGGACAGGGTTCCGGAGGCTACACCTTC.